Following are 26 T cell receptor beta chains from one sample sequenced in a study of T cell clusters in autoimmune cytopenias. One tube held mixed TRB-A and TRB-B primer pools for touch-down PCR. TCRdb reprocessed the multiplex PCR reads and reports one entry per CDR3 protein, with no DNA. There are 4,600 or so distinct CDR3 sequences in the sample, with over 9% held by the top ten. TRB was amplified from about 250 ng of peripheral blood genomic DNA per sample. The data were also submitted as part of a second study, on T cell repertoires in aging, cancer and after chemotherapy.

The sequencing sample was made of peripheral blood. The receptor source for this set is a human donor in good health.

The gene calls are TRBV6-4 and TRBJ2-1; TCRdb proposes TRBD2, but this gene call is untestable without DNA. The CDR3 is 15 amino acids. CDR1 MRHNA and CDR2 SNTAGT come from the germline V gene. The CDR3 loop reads CASSEVAGGPEEQFF.

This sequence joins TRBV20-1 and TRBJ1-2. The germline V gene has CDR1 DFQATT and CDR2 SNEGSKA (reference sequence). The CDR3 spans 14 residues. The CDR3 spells CSASSTRRHYGYTF.

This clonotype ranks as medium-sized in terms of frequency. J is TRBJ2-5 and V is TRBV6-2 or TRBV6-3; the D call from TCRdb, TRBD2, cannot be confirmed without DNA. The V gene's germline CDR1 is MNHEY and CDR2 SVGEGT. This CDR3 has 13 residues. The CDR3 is CASRETSQETQYF.

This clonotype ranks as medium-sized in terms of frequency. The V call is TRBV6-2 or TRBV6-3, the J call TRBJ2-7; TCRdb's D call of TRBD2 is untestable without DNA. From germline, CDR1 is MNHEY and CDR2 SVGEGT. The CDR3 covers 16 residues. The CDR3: CASSPLTSGLVYEQYF.

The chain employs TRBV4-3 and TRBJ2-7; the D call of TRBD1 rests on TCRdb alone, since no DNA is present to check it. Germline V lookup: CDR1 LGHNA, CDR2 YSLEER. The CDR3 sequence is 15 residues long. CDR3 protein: CASSQEIGGRYEQYF.

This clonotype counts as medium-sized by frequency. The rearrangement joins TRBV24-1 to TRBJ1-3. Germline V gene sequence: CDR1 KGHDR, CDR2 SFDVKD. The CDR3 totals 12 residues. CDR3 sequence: CATSDFGNTIYF.

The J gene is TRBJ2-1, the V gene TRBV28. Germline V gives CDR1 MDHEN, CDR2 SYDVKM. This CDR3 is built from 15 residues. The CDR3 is CASSSIAWHNNEQFF.

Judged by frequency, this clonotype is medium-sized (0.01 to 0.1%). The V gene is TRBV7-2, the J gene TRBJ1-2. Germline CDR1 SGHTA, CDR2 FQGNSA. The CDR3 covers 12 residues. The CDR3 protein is CASSPSRHGYTF.

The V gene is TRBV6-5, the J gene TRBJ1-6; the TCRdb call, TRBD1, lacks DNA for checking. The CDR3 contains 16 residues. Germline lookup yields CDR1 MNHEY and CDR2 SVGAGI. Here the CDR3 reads CASSYSLTGMNSPLHF.

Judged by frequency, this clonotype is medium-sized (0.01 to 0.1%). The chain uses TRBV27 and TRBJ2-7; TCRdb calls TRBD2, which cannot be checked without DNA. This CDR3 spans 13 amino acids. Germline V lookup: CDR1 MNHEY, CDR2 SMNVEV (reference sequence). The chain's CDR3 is CASSLGPSYEQYF.

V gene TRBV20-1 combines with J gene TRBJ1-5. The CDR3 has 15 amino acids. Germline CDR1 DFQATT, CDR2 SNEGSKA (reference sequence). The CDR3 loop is CSARSAGVSNQPQHF.

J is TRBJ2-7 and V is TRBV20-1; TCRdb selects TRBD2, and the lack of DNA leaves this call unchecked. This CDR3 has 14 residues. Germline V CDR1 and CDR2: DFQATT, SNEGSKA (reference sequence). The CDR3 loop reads CSAVKLAGEYEQYF.

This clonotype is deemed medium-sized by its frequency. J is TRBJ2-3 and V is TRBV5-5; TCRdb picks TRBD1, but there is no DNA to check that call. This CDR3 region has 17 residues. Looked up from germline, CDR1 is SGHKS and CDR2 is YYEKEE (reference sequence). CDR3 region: CASSLTFQGVRTDTQYF.

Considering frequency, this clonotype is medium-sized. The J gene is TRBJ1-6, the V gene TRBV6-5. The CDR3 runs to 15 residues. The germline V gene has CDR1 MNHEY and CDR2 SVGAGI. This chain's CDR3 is CATYQRRGNNSPLHF.

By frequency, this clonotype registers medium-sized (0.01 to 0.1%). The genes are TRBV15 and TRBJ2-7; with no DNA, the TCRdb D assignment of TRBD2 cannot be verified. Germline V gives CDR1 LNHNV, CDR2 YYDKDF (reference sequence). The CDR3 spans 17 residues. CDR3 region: CATSRPSAWEGAYEQYF.

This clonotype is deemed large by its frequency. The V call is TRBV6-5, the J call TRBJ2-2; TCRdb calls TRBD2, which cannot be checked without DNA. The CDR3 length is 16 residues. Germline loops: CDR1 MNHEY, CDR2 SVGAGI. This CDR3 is CASSYSGGSNTGELFF.

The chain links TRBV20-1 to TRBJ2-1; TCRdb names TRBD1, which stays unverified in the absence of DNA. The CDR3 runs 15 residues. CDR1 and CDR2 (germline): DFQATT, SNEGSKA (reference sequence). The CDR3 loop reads CSAVAGTGGSGKQFF.

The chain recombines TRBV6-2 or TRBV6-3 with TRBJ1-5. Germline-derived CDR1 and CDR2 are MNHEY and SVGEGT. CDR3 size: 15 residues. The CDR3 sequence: CASSYSRGGNQPQHF.

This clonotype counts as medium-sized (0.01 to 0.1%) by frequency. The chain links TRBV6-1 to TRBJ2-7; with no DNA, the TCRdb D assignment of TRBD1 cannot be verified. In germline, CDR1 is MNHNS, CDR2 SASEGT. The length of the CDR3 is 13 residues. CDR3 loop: CASSGTGVIEQYF.

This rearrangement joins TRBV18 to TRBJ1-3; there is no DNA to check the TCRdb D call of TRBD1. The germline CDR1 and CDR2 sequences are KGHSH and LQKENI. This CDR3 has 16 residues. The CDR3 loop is CASSLPGQGPGNTIYF. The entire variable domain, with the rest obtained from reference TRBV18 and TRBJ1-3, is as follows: NAGVMQNPRHLVRRRGQEARLRCSPMKGHSHVYWYRQLPEEGLKFMVYLQKENIIDESGMPKERFSAEFPKEGPSILRIQQVVRGDSAAYFCASSLPGQGPGNTIYFGEGSWLTVV.

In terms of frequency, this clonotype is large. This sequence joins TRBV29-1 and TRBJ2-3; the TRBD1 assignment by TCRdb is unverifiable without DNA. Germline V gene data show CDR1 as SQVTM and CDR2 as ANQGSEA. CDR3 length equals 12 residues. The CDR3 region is CSVRGESDTQYF.

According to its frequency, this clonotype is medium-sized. This CDR3 is CASSPDNAAGELFF. V usage is TRBV18 and J usage is TRBJ2-2. CDR1 is KGHSH, CDR2 LQKENI, per germline. CDR3 size: 14 residues.

CDR3 loop: CSAKPLARSNTDTQYF. V and J are TRBV20-1 and TRBJ2-3; the D gene TCRdb calls, TRBD1, cannot be checked with no DNA. Germline assignment: CDR1 DFQATT and CDR2 SNEGSKA (reference sequence). The length of the CDR3 is 16 residues.

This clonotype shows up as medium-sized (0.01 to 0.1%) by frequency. The CDR3 spells CATRGQGGGSYEQYF. The chain couples TRBV19 to TRBJ2-7; TCRdb lists TRBD1, though no DNA is available to test this call. Germline-derived CDR1 and CDR2 are LNHDA and SQIVND (reference sequence). This CDR3 has 15 residues. The full variable domain, completed using reference TRBV19 and TRBJ2-7, is DGGITQSPKYLFRKEGQNVTLSCEQNLNHDAMYWYRQDPGQGLRLIYYSQIVNDFQKGDIAEGYSVSREKKESFPLTVTSAQKNPTAFYLCATRGQGGGSYEQYFGPGTRLTVT.

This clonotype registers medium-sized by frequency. The CDR3 here is CASCWGGFNSPLHF. This chain joins TRBV19 and TRBJ1-6; TCRdb names TRBD1, which stays unverified in the absence of DNA. The CDR3 has 14 residues. Germline CDR1 and CDR2: LNHDA and SQIVND (reference sequence).

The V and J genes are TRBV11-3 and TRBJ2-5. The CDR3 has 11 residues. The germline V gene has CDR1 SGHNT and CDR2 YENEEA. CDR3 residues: CASSSEETQYF.